One sample yielded the 9 T cell receptor beta chains listed below, sequenced in a study of CD8 T cells in ankylosing spondylitis. Notes on the study in general: The study identified a TCR beta motif of roughly eight highly homologous variants that appeared characteristic of ankylosing spondylitis blood.

Their antigens remain unidentified. One entry per CDR3 protein results from TCRdb running MiXCR on the 5' RACE reads. The repertoire holds 700,000 to 850,000 distinct CDR3 sequences, 10% to 15% seen once, with 0.45% to 0.6% in the top ten. Sequences were obtained from blood, either unsorted or a sorted T cell fraction (not recorded which). These receptors were collected from a male donor with ankylosing spondylitis.

The chain couples TRBV12-3 or TRBV12-4 to TRBJ1-1, with D unclear. Trimming removed 2 bases from V and 11 bases from J, with 18 bases in between. CDR3 length: 14 amino acids. The CDR3 coding sequence is TGTGCCAGCAGTTTAAATTCGACACCGATGGGCGCTTTCTTT. This gives the protein CASSLNSTPMGAFF.

This clonotype has only a few counts. The rearrangement links TRBV4-1 to TRBJ2-7; a possible D gene is TRBD2 (7 bases). Germline CDR1 is MGHRA and CDR2 is YSYEKL. The CDR3 length is 14 residues. V lost 4 bases and J 6 bases, leaving 16 bases between the germline ends. The CDR3 DNA reads as TGCGCCAGCAGCCGTCCCGGGGGGCCGCGCGAGCAGTACTTC. This translates into CASSRPGGPREQYF.

In its sample, this clonotype was seen a few times. The J gene is TRBJ1-1, the V gene TRBV7-8, with no clear D. Trimming removed 4 bases from V and 0 bases from J, with 9 bases in between. This CDR3 is 14 amino acids long. From germline, CDR1 is SGHVS and CDR2 FQNEAQ. CDR3 DNA: TGTGCCAGCAGCTCCGAGACCCTGAACACTGAAGCTTTCTTT. Its translation: CASSSETLNTEAFF.

This clonotype was seen a handful of times. V is TRBV20-1 and J is TRBJ1-1, with D possibly TRBD1 on 5 matching bases. The CDR3 sequence is 14 residues long. Trimming cost V 6 bases and J 3 bases, with 17 bases left between them. Germline V gene lookup returns CDR1 DFQATT and CDR2 SNEGSKA (reference sequence). CDR3 in DNA: TGCAGTGCCCATCCTACACTGGGGGACACTGAAGCTTTCTTT. This codes for CSAHPTLGDTEAFF.

The sample holds a few counts of this clonotype. The chain has TRBV20-1 and TRBJ2-7; D call uncertain. CDR3 length equals 14 residues. Trimming took 8 bases from V and 2 from J, leaving 19 bases between them. Germline assignment: CDR1 DFQATT and CDR2 SNEGSKA (reference sequence). This CDR3 is CSTVYGLGPYEQYF. CDR3 sequence (DNA): TGCAGTACCGTTTATGGCCTGGGCCCCTACGAGCAGTACTTC.

This clonotype was seen repeatedly, ten times or more. The chain links TRBV12-3 or TRBV12-4 to TRBJ2-2; D remains unclear. The CDR3 consists of 12 residues. The V end lost 3 bases, the J end lost 7 bases, and 6 bases lay between the germline ends. In DNA, the CDR3 is TGTGCCAGCAGTTTCCAGGTCGGGGAGCTGTTTTTT. It codes for CASSFQVGELFF.

This clonotype was seen only a few times. The rearrangement joins TRBV5-1 to TRBJ1-4, with D maybe TRBD1 (5 bases). V gave up 0 bases and J gave up 7 bases, with 13 bases separating them. The V gene's germline CDR1 is SGHRS and CDR2 YFSETQ. The CDR3 is made up of 15 amino acids. CDR3 DNA: TGCGCCAGCAGCTTGGTAGGGGATGGCAGTGAAAAACTGTTTTTT. This translates into CASSLVGDGSEKLFF. Using reference TRBV5-1 and TRBJ1-4 for the parts outside the CDR3, the full variable domain is KAGVTQTPRYLIKTRGQQVTLSCSPISGHRSVSWYQQTPGQGLQFLFEYFSETQRNKGNFPGRFSGRQFSNSRSEMNVSTLELGDSALYLCASSLVGDGSEKLFFGSGTQLSVL.

As for this clonotype: One junction end disagrees with the germline gene, perhaps due to a read error. This chain links TRBV28 with TRBJ2-1, with TRBD2 matching 10 bases. CDR3 length equals 16 residues. Germline V gene lookup returns CDR1 MDHEN and CDR2 SYDVKM. Written as DNA, the CDR3 is TGTGCCAGCCTTTCCTTTACCGGGACTAGCGCGAATGGGCAGTTCTTC. It codes for CASLSFTGTSANGQFF.

This clonotype was found a few times. The chain has TRBV5-1 and TRBJ1-2; D is unresolved. The V end was cut by 0 bases, the J end by 2 bases, with 8 bases between. The CDR3 runs 14 residues. CDR1 is SGHRS and CDR2 is YFSETQ in the germline V gene. As DNA, the CDR3 is TGCGCCAGCAGCTTGGTGCAGTTCAACTATGGCTACACCTTC. Translating gives CASSLVQFNYGYTF. The entire variable domain, with the rest obtained from reference TRBV5-1 and TRBJ1-2, is as follows: KAGVTQTPRYLIKTRGQQVTLSCSPISGHRSVSWYQQTPGQGLQFLFEYFSETQRNKGNFPGRFSGRQFSNSRSEMNVSTLELGDSALYLCASSLVQFNYGYTFGSGTRLTVV.